A single sample is the source of the 26 T cell receptor beta chains below, sequenced in a study of T-cell memory formation after mild COVID-19. TCRdb analysed the 5' RACE reads with MiXCR anew, one entry per CDR3 protein. The repertoire has roughly 99,000 distinct CDR3 sequences, about 15% of them found once; the top ten carry approximately 43%. Sequenced input: PBMCs or a T cell subset sorted from them (not recorded which). The receptor set was obtained from a man between 18 and 29 years old who had mild COVID-19 (a few samples of this study predate the infection). Cell type and time point are not known.

In DNA form, the CDR3 reads TGTGCCAGCAGCCAGCTCGGAGGAGGACAGGGGGTCAATGAGCAGTTCTTC. Its protein product is CASSQLGGGQGVNEQFF. The chain recombines TRBV3-1 with TRBJ2-1; 10 positions agree with TRBD1. The germline CDR1 and CDR2 sequences are LGHDT and YNNKEL (reference sequence). The ends lost 3 bases at V and 6 bases at J; junction bases unmatched: 11. CDR3 length: 17 amino acids.

This clonotype was detected ten times or more. The rearrangement links TRBV25-1 to TRBJ1-1; 10 bases are a match to TRBD1. Looked up from germline, CDR1 is MGHDK and CDR2 is SYGVNS. This CDR3 is built from 15 residues. Trimming at V came to 4 bases and at J to 4 bases, leaving 6 bases not matched to a gene. CDR3 DNA sequence: TGTGCCAGCAGTGGACAGGGGGCTTGGGGCACTGAAGCTTTCTTT. Translated, it gives CASSGQGAWGTEAFF.

The chain is built from TRBV3-1 and TRBJ2-3; TRBD1 matches at 8 bases. With V trimmed by 0 bases and J by 4 bases, 6 bases remained unmatched. The CDR3 covers 16 residues. Germline CDR1 and CDR2: LGHDT and YNNKEL (reference sequence). The CDR3 here is CASSQEWGTGPDTQYF. DNA of the CDR3: TGTGCCAGCAGCCAAGAATGGGGGACAGGACCAGATACGCAGTATTTT.

This clonotype was counted many times. The chain joins TRBV7-8 to TRBJ2-1; 7 bases line up with TRBD1. The CDR3 consists of 15 residues. CDR1 and CDR2 from the germline V gene are SGHVS and FQNEAQ. The V segment lost 3 bases and the J segment 6 bases; nucleotides outside the gene matches: 8. CDR3 nucleotides: TGTGCCAGCAGCTTCGACAGGGTCTCAATCAATGAGCAGTTCTTC. It codes for CASSFDRVSINEQFF.

This clonotype has a count of ten or more. The J gene is TRBJ2-7, the V gene TRBV6-5; maybe TRBD2 (5 bases). Per the germline V gene, CDR1 is MNHEY and CDR2 is SVGAGI. V lost 2 bases to trimming and J lost 2 bases, with 10 bases between them. The CDR3 runs 14 residues. Written as DNA, the CDR3 is TGTGCCAGCAGTTACGCGGACGGGACCTACGAGCAGTACTTC. Amino acid sequence: CASSYADGTYEQYF.

Written as DNA, the CDR3 is TGTGCCAGCAGCCAAGATAATCTCGGACTAGCGGGGGCTGCGAAAGGGTTCTTC. This translates into CASSQDNLGLAGAAKGFF. This chain joins TRBV4-2 and TRBJ2-1; 13 bases match TRBD2. The CDR3 covers 18 residues. From germline, CDR1 is LGHNA and CDR2 YNFKEQ. The V segment lost 0 bases and the J segment 15 bases; nucleotides outside the gene matches: 17.

This clonotype was found once. The chain links TRBV7-2 to TRBJ2-1; D remains unclear. Germline CDR1 SGHTA, CDR2 FQGNSA. Trimming removed 1 base from V and 5 bases from J, with 6 bases in between. CDR3 length equals 13 residues. The CDR3 loop is CASSLDADNEQFF. The DNA of the CDR3 is TGTGCCAGCAGCTTAGATGCGGACAATGAGCAGTTCTTC.

The chain has TRBV5-1 and TRBJ2-3; 8 positions agree with TRBD1. J gave up 5 bases and V 0 bases, and 8 bases lay outside the gene matches. Germline-derived CDR1 and CDR2 are SGHRS and YFSETQ. The CDR3 spans 16 residues. CDR3 sequence: CASSLAIGQGEDTQYF. The CDR3 region has the DNA TGCGCCAGCAGCTTGGCCATTGGACAGGGTGAAGATACGCAGTATTTT. Full variable domain (rest looked up from reference TRBV5-1 and TRBJ2-3): KAGVTQTPRYLIKTRGQQVTLSCSPISGHRSVSWYQQTPGQGLQFLFEYFSETQRNKGNFPGRFSGRQFSNSRSEMNVSTLELGDSALYLCASSLAIGQGEDTQYFGPGTRLTVL.

The table lists this clonotype with a few counts. The J gene is TRBJ2-1, the V gene TRBV6-5; 8 bases fit TRBD2. Germline-derived CDR1 and CDR2 are MNHEY and SVGAGI. After removal of 11 bases from V and 0 bases from J, the junction contained 0 bases not matched to a gene. This CDR3 has 12 amino acids. The CDR3 DNA sequence: TGTGCCGCGGGGGGCTCCTACAATGAGCAGTTCTTC. Its protein is CAAGGSYNEQFF.

Note on this clonotype: At one end the junction does not follow the germline gene, possibly because of a read error. The CDR3 protein is CAGSPQGAYGYTF. For the CDR3, the DNA is TGTGCCGGCAGCCCCCAAGGGGCCTATGGCTACACCTTC. The chain couples TRBV7-9 to TRBJ1-2; D might be TRBD1 (5 bases). Germline-derived CDR1 and CDR2 are SEHNR and FQNEAQ (reference sequence). The CDR3 consists of 13 residues. Full variable domain (remainder filled in from reference TRBV7-9 and TRBJ1-2): DTGVSQNPRHKITKRGQNVTFRCDPISEHNRLYWYRQTLGQGPEFLTYFQNEAQLEKSRLLSDRFSAERPKGSFSTLEIQRTEQGDSAMYLCAGSPQGAYGYTFGSGTRLTVV.

This chain connects TRBV6-2 or TRBV6-3 to TRBJ2-7, with D possibly matching TRBD1 (5 bases). Per germline, CDR1 MNHEY and CDR2 SVGEGT. Trimming removed 2 bases from V and 3 bases from J, with 23 bases in between. The CDR3 is 18 residues long. The CDR3 DNA sequence: TGTGCCAGCAGTTACAAGACTGGGGCCCGCAGAGGAATCTACGAGCAGTACGTC. It codes for CASSYKTGARRGIYEQYV.

The chain links TRBV4-1 to TRBJ2-7; 9 bases map to TRBD1. The CDR3 has 16 residues. Germline-derived CDR1 and CDR2 are MGHRA and YSYEKL. V was clipped by 2 bases and J by 1 base; unmatched bases: 6. The CDR3 is CASSQSAGTGSYEQYF. The CDR3 DNA reads as TGCGCCAGCAGCCAATCTGCCGGGACAGGGTCCTACGAGCAGTACTTC.

This clonotype has a handful of counts. The rearrangement uses TRBV20-1 and TRBJ2-1; D possibly corresponds to TRBD2 (6 bases). The CDR3 totals 15 residues. Trimming took 5 bases from V and 1 from J, leaving 15 bases between them. The V gene's germline CDR1 is DFQATT and CDR2 SNEGSKA (reference sequence). The CDR3 DNA reads TGCAGTGCTGGGAACGGGGGAGGTTCCTACAATGAGCAGTTCTTC. Translated, it gives CSAGNGGGSYNEQFF.

The chain couples TRBV6-6 to TRBJ2-1; 9 nucleotides agree with TRBD1. Germline V gene lookup returns CDR1 MNHNY and CDR2 SVGAGI (reference sequence). The junction had 4 bases not matched to a gene; V was cut back by 11 bases and J by 8 bases. This CDR3 contains 11 residues. Here the CDR3 DNA reads TGTGCCTTCCGACAGGGGGATGAGCAGTTCTTC. It encodes CAFRQGDEQFF.

This clonotype was observed at least ten times. V usage is TRBV6-5 and J usage is TRBJ1-6, with D unclear. The CDR3 covers 14 residues. Germline V gives CDR1 MNHEY, CDR2 SVGAGI. V shed 0 bases and J shed 10 bases, with 10 bases lying between them. In DNA form, the CDR3 reads TGTGCCAGCAGTTACTCCGGGGTGAGGTCACCCCTCCACTTT. Protein: CASSYSGVRSPLHF.

This chain joins TRBV27 and TRBJ2-7; the D is unclear. The CDR3 runs to 17 residues. V was clipped by 0 bases and J by 4 bases, with 19 bases between them. CDR1 is MNHEY and CDR2 is SMNVEV in the germline V gene (reference sequence). For the CDR3, the DNA is TGTGCCAGCAGTTTATCGATTGGCGATGCAGGTCCTTACGAGCAGTACTTC. It encodes CASSLSIGDAGPYEQYF.

The chain joins TRBV4-1 to TRBJ1-5; D is perhaps TRBD1 (5 bases). CDR1 and CDR2 from the germline V gene are MGHRA and YSYEKL. Deletions cut 1 base from V and 7 bases from J, with 14 bases between. This CDR3 has 15 residues. CDR3 in DNA: TGCGCCAGCAGCCAAGTTGTGGCGGGGGAACAGCCCCAGCATTTT. Its translation: CASSQVVAGEQPQHF.

This clonotype occurred a few times. The J gene is TRBJ2-5, the V gene TRBV12-3 or TRBV12-4; 9 positions agree with TRBD2. This CDR3 spans 15 amino acids. Trimming cost V 1 base and J 7 bases; bases outside gene matches: 7. The CDR3 sequence: CASSLVAGVDGTQYF. CDR3 bases: TGTGCCAGCAGTTTAGTAGCGGGGGTCGACGGGACCCAGTACTTC.

Only a few counts were recorded for this clonotype. The gene calls are TRBV20-1 and TRBJ2-1; D is possibly TRBD2 (6 bases). The CDR3 contains 14 residues. The V gene's germline CDR1 is DFQATT and CDR2 SNEGSKA (reference sequence). Trimming took off 5 bases at V and 6 bases at J, with 17 bases between the two ends. The CDR3 here is CSAGPGVSINEQFF. Here the CDR3 DNA reads TGCAGTGCTGGGCCGGGAGTCTCCATCAATGAGCAGTTCTTC.

This clonotype was counted between two and nine times. The chain couples TRBV4-2 to TRBJ2-7; the D gene is possibly TRBD2 (5 bases). Germline CDR1 LGHNA, CDR2 YNFKEQ. The CDR3 totals 13 residues. V lost 3 bases and J 5 bases, leaving 11 bases between the germline ends. The CDR3 sequence: CASSQVLANEQYF. The CDR3 DNA reads as TGTGCCAGCAGCCAGGTGCTAGCAAACGAGCAGTACTTC.

The sample holds a few counts of this clonotype. The chain joins TRBV7-6 to TRBJ2-6, with D unresolved. Trimming took off 1 base at V and 2 bases at J, with 3 bases between the two ends. The germline CDR1 and CDR2 sequences are SGHVS and FNYEAQ. The CDR3 runs 14 residues. Here the CDR3 DNA reads TGTGCCAGCAGCTTAGTCACTGGGGCCAACGTCCTGACTTTC. Translation: CASSLVTGANVLTF.

CDR3 bases: TGCGCCAGCAGCCCTGATTTTGGGGGGGCCTACAATGAGCAGTTCTTC. It is translated as CASSPDFGGAYNEQFF. The J gene is TRBJ2-1, the V gene TRBV5-1; 7 nucleotides align to TRBD2. Germline CDR1 SGHRS, CDR2 YFSETQ. Trimming cost V 4 bases and J 2 bases; bases outside gene matches: 9. The CDR3 is 16 amino acids.

The chain uses TRBV9 and TRBJ2-3; tentatively, D is TRBD2 (7 bases). The germline gives CDR1 SGDLS, CDR2 YYNGEE. This CDR3 spans 15 amino acids. V lost 2 bases and J lost 4, with 14 bases in between. The CDR3 sequence: CASSVGGGPPDTQYF. The CDR3 DNA follows: TGTGCCAGCAGCGTTGGGGGGGGGCCGCCAGATACGCAGTATTTT.

This clonotype appeared a few times. The chain carries TRBV20-1 and TRBJ2-7; 9 bases are shared with TRBD1. The germline CDR1 and CDR2 sequences are DFQATT and SNEGSKA (reference sequence). V shed 2 bases, J shed 5 bases, and the junction held 10 bases outside the gene matches. This CDR3 is 15 amino acids long. Here the CDR3 reads CSARLPGTGFHEQYF. CDR3 in DNA: TGCAGTGCTAGACTTCCCGGGACAGGGTTCCACGAGCAGTACTTC.

This clonotype was counted only a few times. The J gene is TRBJ1-2, the V gene TRBV7-9, with a weak D call TRBD1 (6 bases). The CDR3 sequence is 16 residues long. Germline CDR1 is SEHNR and CDR2 is FQNEAQ (reference sequence). V was pared by 1 base and J by 4 bases, with 16 bases between. The CDR3 region has the DNA TGTGCCAGCAGCTTAGAGGTCGACAGGCACGGCTATGGCTACACCTTC. Protein sequence: CASSLEVDRHGYGYTF.

This clonotype was seen repeatedly, ten times or more. The V gene is TRBV6-2 or TRBV6-3, the J gene TRBJ2-3; D is possibly TRBD1 (6 bases). CDR1 MNHEY and CDR2 SVGEGT come from the germline V gene. The CDR3 loop spans 15 amino acids. The V end was cut by 2 bases, the J end by 9 bases, with 18 bases between. CDR3 protein: CASSYEGGTPGTQYF. The CDR3 nucleotides are TGTGCCAGCAGTTACGAAGGGGGAACCCCAGGGACGCAGTATTTT.